Reported below is one T cell receptor (beta chain). CDR3 size: 12 residues. Germline CDR1 is SGHTA and CDR2 is FQGTGA. V shed 4 bases and J shed 2 bases, with 4 bases lying between them. Sequencing was performed with immunoSEQ multiplex PCR; in TCRdb, only in-frame clones are kept and a portion is missing. In the table there are fewer than 400,000 clones, approximately 83% of which are singletons. These data originate in a study of blood T cell repertoires in COVID-19. The sequence came from a man in his thirties or forties who had recovered from COVID-19. V usage is TRBV7-3 and J usage is TRBJ2-3, with D unclear. The sequencing sample was made of PBMCs or T cells enriched from blood (not recorded which). CDR3 coding DNA: TGTGCCAGCAGCTCGTTCACAGATACGCAGTATTTT. It encodes CASSSFTDTQYF.